Below are 3 T cell receptor beta chains sequenced from a single sample in a study of technical replicates of blood from a few donors. Produced via immunoSEQ multiplex PCR; TCRdb's table is partial and in-frame only. The sample yields 50,000 to 65,000 clones, 92% seen once. Sequencing was carried out using PBMCs. The origin of the receptors is a human donor in good health. Some clones in this sample may be carry-over from other donors' samples.

The sample holds one count of this clone. The chain joins TRBV5-1 to TRBJ2-4; 7 bases align to TRBD1. The CDR3 is made up of 16 amino acids. Germline loops: CDR1 SGHRS, CDR2 YFSETQ. V lost 4 bases to trimming and J lost 1 base; unmatched junction nucleotides: 8. Here the CDR3 reads CASSGGQDLAKNIQYF. The CDR3 nucleotides read TGCGCCAGCAGCGGCGGACAGGACTTGGCCAAAAACATTCAGTACTTC.

The genes are TRBV7-2 and TRBJ1-1, with TRBD1 as a possible D gene (6 bases). The germline V gene encodes CDR1 SGHTA and CDR2 FQGNSA. V lost 3 bases and J lost 1, with 12 bases in between. The CDR3 is 15 amino acids. The CDR3 sequence is CASSFDRIPNTEAFF. The CDR3, as DNA: TGTGCCAGCAGCTTTGACAGGATCCCGAACACTGAAGCTTTCTTT.

This clone came up once. V and J are TRBV2 and TRBJ2-1, with 7 bases that match TRBD2. Germline-derived CDR1 and CDR2 are SNHLY and FYNNEI. V lost 7 bases, J lost 1 base, and 7 bases stayed unmatched. This CDR3 region has 15 residues. This CDR3 is CASKERGLSYNEQFF. For the CDR3, the DNA is TGTGCCAGCAAAGAGCGGGGCCTGTCCTACAATGAGCAGTTCTTC.